This section outlines one T cell receptor (beta chain) sequence together with its context. No antigen is known for it. At one end the junction does not follow the germline gene, possibly because of a read error. This sample was included in a study of T cells in Graves' hyperthyroidism and ophthalmopathy. As for the study in general: The initial diagnosis was the point when peripheral blood was collected, ahead of any treatment.

TCR beta CDR3 regions were amplified from RNA. The HTBI primer set drove a first-round RT-PCR of the TCR CDR3. TCRdb itself ran the multiplex PCR reads through MiXCR, one entry per CDR3 protein. The sample consists of around 600,000 distinct CDR3 sequences, around 13% of them appearing once. Regarding the study as a whole: Ophthalmopathy got predicted by the model a median 6.5 months before its onset.

Ophthalmopathy in the patients scored at least 3 on Clinical Activity Score and at least 4 on NOSPECS grade, lasting under 3 months. Exclusion criteria comprised uncontrolled infection, other autoimmune disease, pregnancy or lactation. The sample was blood. The receptor was derived from a woman between 45 and 65 years old with Graves' ophthalmopathy.

The CDR3 region is CATSRGSGLSTGTQYF. The CDR3 DNA follows: TGTGCCACCAGCAGAGGGTCAGGACTGAGCACAGGTACGCAGTATTTT. V is TRBV15 and J is TRBJ2-3; D may match TRBD1 or TRBD2 (5 bases each). This CDR3 spans 16 amino acids. From germline, CDR1 is LNHNV and CDR2 YYDKDF (reference sequence).